This TCR beta chain was sequenced during a study of blood T cell repertoires in COVID-19. Sequenced by immunoSEQ multiplex PCR; TCRdb stores in-frame clones only, minus some. Of about 150,000 clones listed, approximately 85% were seen once; the top ten hold under 3.5%. The origin of this receptor is a woman older than 75 with COVID-19, enrolled during active disease. Sequenced: peripheral blood.

DNA for the CDR3: TGTGCCAGCAGCCAAGACCAAAACAGGGGGCTCAGCTATGGCTACACCTTC. It encodes CASSQDQNRGLSYGYTF. The V call is TRBV4-2, the J call TRBJ1-2; 9 bases map to TRBD1. The CDR3 is made up of 17 amino acids. CDR1 is LGHNA, CDR2 YNFKEQ, per germline. Trimming removed 0 bases from V and 4 bases from J; junction bases left unmatched: 9.